The present entry profiles one TCR beta chain with its context. Antigen specificity is unknown. 5'RACE, which relied on constant-segment primers, yielded TCR alpha and TCR beta cDNA libraries carrying sample barcodes and UMIs. TCRdb processed the 5' RACE reads anew with MiXCR; each CDR3 protein has one entry. The sample records around 200,000 distinct CDR3 sequences, around 26% being singletons. These data come from a study of T-cell memory formation after mild COVID-19. Study-level points and caveats: Cross-reactive memory apparently joined, as some responding clones appeared in pre-infection memory. Mainly CM and EM harbored the contracting CD4+ clones; mainly EMRA harbored the CD8+ ones.

CDR3 length: 14 residues. V was cut by 7 bases and J by 1 base, with 12 bases left in between. Germline assignment: CDR1 SGHRS and CDR2 YFSETQ. The material sequenced was PBMCs or a T cell subset sorted from them (not recorded which). This clonotype was obtained from an adult woman who had mild COVID-19 (a few samples of this study predate the infection). Cell type and time point are not known. This chain uses TRBV5-1 with TRBJ1-3; possibly TRBD1 for D (5 bases). CDR3 amino acids: CASRTDTSGNTIYF. CDR3 in DNA: TGCGCCAGCCGGACGGACACTTCTGGAAACACCATATATTTT.